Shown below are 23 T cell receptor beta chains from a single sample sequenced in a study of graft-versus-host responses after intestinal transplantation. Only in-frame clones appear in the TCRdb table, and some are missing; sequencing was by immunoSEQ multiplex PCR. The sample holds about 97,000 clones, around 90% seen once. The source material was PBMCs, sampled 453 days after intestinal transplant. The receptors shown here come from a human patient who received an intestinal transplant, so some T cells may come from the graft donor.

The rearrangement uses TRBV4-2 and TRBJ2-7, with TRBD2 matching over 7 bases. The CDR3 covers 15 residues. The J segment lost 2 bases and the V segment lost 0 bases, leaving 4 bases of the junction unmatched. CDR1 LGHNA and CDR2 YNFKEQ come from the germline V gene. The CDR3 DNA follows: TGTGCCAGCAGCCAAGATGTTCGGGGGGCCTACGAGCAGTACTTC. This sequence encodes CASSQDVRGAYEQYF.

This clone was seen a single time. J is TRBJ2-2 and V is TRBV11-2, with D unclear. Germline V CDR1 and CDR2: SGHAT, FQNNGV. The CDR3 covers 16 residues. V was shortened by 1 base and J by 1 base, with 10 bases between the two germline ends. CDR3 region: CASSLVGVQNTGELFF. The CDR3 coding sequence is TGTGCCAGCAGCTTAGTGGGCGTTCAGAACACCGGGGAGCTGTTTTTT.

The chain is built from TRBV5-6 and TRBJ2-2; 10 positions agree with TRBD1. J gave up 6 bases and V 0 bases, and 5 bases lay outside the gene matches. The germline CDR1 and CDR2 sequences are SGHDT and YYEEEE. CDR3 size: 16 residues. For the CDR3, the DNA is TGTGCCAGCAGCTTGGCGACAGGGGGCGGGTCCGGGGAGCTGTTTTTT. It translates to CASSLATGGGSGELFF. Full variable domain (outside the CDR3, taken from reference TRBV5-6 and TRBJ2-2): DAGVTQSPTHLIKTRGQQVTLRCSPKSGHDTVSWYQQALGQGPQFIFQYYEEEERQRGNFPDRFSGHQFPNYSSELNVNALLLGDSALYLCASSLATGGGSGELFFGEGSRLTVL.

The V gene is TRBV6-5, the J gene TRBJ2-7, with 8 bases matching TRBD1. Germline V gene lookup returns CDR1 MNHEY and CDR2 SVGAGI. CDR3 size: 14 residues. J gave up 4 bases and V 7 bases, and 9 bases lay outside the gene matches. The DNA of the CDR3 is TGTGCCAGCACAATGTACCAGGGGGCTTACGAGCAGTACTTC. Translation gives CASTMYQGAYEQYF.

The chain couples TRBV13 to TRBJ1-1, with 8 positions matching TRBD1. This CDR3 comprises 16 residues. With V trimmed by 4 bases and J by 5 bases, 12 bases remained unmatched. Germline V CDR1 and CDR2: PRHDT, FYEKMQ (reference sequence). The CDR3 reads CASSSRGAGGGTEAFF. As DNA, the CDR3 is TGTGCCAGCAGCTCCCGGGGGGCAGGGGGCGGAACTGAAGCTTTCTTT.

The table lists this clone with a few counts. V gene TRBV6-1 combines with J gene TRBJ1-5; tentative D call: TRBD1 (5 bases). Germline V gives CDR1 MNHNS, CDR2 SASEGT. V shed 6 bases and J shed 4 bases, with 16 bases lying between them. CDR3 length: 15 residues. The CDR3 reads CASSPQVGQNQPQHF. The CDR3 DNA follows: TGTGCCAGCAGCCCACAGGTAGGCCAGAATCAGCCCCAGCATTTT.

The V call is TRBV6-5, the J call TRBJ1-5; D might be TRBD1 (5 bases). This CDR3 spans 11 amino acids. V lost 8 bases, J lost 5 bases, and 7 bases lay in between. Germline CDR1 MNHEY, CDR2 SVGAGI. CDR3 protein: CASGADQPQHF. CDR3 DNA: TGTGCCAGCGGGGCAGATCAGCCCCAGCATTTT.

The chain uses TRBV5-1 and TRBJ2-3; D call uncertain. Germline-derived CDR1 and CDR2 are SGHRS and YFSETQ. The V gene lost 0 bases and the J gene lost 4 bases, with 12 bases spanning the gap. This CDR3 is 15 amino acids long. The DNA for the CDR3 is TGCGCCAGCAGCTTGGAAGTAGGTTCGGCAGATACGCAGTATTTT. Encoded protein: CASSLEVGSADTQYF.

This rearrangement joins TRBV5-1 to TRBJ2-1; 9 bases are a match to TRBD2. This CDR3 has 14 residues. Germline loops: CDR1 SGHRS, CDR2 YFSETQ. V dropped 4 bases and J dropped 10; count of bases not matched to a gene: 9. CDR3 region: CASSPPAGGQEQFF. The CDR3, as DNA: TGCGCCAGCAGCCCCCCGGCGGGGGGGCAGGAGCAGTTCTTC.

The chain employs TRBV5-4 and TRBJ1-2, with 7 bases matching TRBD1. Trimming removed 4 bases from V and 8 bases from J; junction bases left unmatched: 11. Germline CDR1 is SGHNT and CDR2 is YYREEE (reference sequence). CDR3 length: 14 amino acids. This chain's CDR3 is CASSPVQGREGYTF. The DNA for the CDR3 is TGTGCCAGCAGCCCGGTACAGGGGCGGGAGGGCTACACCTTC.

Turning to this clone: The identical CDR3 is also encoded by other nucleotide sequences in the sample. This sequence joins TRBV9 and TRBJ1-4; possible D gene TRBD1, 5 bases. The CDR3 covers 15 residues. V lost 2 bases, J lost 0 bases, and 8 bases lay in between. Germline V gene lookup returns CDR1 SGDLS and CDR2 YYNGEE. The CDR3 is CASSVGGSTNEKLFF. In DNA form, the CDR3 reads TGTGCCAGCAGCGTCGGGGGATCAACTAATGAAAAACTGTTTTTT.

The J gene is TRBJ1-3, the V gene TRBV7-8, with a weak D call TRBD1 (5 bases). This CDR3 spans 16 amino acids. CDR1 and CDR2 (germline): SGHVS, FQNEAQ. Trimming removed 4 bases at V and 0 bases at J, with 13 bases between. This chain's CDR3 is CASSWGTAGSGNTIYF. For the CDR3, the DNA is TGTGCCAGCAGCTGGGGGACCGCCGGCTCTGGAAACACCATATATTTT. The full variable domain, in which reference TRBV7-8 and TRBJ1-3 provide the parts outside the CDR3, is GAGVSQSPRYKVAKRGQDVALRCDPISGHVSLFWYQQALGQGPEFLTYFQNEAQLDKSGLPSDRFFAERPEGSVSTLKIQRTQQEDSAVYLCASSWGTAGSGNTIYFGEGSWLTVV.

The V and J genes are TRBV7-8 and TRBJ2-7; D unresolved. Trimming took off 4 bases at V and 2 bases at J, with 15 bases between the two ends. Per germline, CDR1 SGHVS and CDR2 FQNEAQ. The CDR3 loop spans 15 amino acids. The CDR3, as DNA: TGTGCCAGCAGCTATAGTTCGCTTGAGCCCTACGAGCAGTACTTC. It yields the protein CASSYSSLEPYEQYF.

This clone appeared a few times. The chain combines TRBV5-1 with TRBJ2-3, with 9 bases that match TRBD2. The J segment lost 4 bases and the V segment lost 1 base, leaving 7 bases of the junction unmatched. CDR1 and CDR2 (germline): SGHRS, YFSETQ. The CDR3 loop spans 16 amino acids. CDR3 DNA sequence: TGCGCCAGCAGCTTGAGGCGGGGGGGCGGCCCAGATACGCAGTATTTT. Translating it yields CASSLRRGGGPDTQYF.

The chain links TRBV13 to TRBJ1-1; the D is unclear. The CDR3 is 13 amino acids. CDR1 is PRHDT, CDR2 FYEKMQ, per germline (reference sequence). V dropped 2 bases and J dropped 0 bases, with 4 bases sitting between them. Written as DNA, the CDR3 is TGTGCCAGCAGCTTATCCCTGAACACTGAAGCTTTCTTT. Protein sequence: CASSLSLNTEAFF.

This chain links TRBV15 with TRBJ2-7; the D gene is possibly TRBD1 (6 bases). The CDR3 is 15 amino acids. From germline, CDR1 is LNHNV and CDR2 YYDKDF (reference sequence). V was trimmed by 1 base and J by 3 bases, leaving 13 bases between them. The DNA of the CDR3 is TGTGCCACCAGCAGAGTGGGGGCCCTAAACTACGAGCAGTACTTC. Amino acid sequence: CATSRVGALNYEQYF.

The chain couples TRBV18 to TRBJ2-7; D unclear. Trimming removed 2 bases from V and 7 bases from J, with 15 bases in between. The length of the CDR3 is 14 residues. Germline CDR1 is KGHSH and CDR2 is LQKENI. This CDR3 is CASSPGRTYWEQYF. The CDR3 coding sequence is TGTGCCAGCTCACCAGGCAGGACCTACTGGGAGCAGTACTTC.

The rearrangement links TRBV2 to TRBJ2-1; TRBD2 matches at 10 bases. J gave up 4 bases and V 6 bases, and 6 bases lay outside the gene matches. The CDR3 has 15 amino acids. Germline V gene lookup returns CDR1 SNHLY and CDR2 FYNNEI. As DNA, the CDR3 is TGTGCCAGCAGGGAACTAGCGGGGAATTACAATGAGCAGTTCTTC. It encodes CASRELAGNYNEQFF.

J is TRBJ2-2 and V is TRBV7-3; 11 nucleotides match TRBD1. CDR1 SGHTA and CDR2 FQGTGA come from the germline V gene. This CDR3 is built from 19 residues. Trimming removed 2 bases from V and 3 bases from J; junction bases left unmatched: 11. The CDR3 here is CASSLDQTRTGGYTGELFF. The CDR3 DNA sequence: TGTGCCAGCAGCTTAGACCAAACGAGGACAGGGGGCTACACCGGGGAGCTGTTTTTT.

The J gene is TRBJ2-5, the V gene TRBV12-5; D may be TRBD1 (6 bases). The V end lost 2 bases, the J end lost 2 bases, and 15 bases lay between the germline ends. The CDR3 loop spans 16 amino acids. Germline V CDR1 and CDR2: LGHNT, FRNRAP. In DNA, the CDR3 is TGTGCTAGTGGTTTGCGGTCAGGGGCTGTGCAAGAGACCCAGTACTTC. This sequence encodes CASGLRSGAVQETQYF.

The CDR3 reads CASSPYTGTETQYF. DNA for the CDR3: TGTGCCAGCAGCCCGTATACCGGGACAGAGACCCAGTACTTC. The chain joins TRBV5-4 to TRBJ2-5; D may be TRBD1 or TRBD2 (5 bases each). The V gene lost 4 bases and the J gene lost 4 bases, with 14 bases spanning the gap. The CDR3 loop spans 14 amino acids. The germline V gene encodes CDR1 SGHNT and CDR2 YYREEE (reference sequence).

CDR3 residues: CASSLSPWSPDGYTF. CDR3 sequence (DNA): TGTGCCAGCAGTTTATCTCCCTGGTCGCCGGATGGCTACACCTTC. The V call is TRBV27, the J call TRBJ1-2; D gene unclear. This CDR3 is 15 amino acids long. Germline values: CDR1 MNHEY, CDR2 SMNVEV (reference sequence). Trimming shortened V by 0 bases and J by 6 bases, and 14 bases separated the two germline ends.

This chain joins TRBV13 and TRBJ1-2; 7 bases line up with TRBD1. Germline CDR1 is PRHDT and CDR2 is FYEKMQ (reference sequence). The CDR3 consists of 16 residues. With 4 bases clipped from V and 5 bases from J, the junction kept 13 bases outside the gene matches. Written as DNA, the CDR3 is TGTGCCAGCAGCTCGCCTCTAGACAGGGATAGATATGGCTACACCTTC. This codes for CASSSPLDRDRYGYTF. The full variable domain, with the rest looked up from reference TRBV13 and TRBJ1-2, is AAGVIQSPRHLIKEKRETATLKCYPIPRHDTVYWYQQGPGQDPQFLISFYEKMQSDKGSIPDRFSAQQFSDYHSELNMSSLELGDSALYFCASSSPLDRDRYGYTFGSGTRLTVV.